This T cell receptor beta chain was observed in a study of shared clonotypes between healthy human individuals. Turning to the study itself: Three CD4 naive, three CD4 memory, two CD8 naive and one CD8 memory plate were used per donor. Notes on the study in general: Memory subsets had estimated richness that was generally smaller than that of naive subsets.

With regard to this clone: Its antigen is currently unknown.

Per the original data handling: ImmunoSEQ output held junction-only sequences without quality scores, so filtering differed. The data were produced by immunoSEQ multiplex PCR, yet TCRdb's version contains in-frame clones alone and is incomplete. V, J and clone size reflect that table, while D and trimming were determined from the DNA. The repertoire consists of hundreds of thousands of clones, with about 80% occurring once and the leading ten covering around 2%. Trimming took 7 bases from V and 1 from J, leaving 15 bases between them. CDR1 MNHNY and CDR2 SVGAGI come from the germline V gene (reference sequence). The CDR3 has 15 residues.

The receptor comes from a woman between 25 and 40 years old in good health. V gene TRBV6-6 combines with J gene TRBJ2-3; D uncertain. Sequencing used memory CD4+ T cells sorted from blood. Documented subset: CD45RA-negative fraction. CDR3 DNA sequence: TGTGCCAGCAATAACCGGCGTATCGGCACAGATACGCAGTATTTT. Encoded protein: CASNNRRIGTDTQYF.